These 28 T cell receptor beta chains were sequenced from one sample in a study of T cells in women clearing cervical HPV infection. Assay used: immunoSEQ multiplex PCR; TCRdb lists only in-frame clones, some missing. The sample has about 23,000 clones. Specimen: blood buffy coat. These receptor sequences come from a woman aged 18-69 years with a cervical HPV16 infection that either progressed to CIN3+ or cleared (not recorded which).

On this clone: Read data end 3 residues before the CDR3 end; the end is taken from the germline J gene. This chain uses TRBV10-3 with TRBJ2-5, with D possibly being TRBD2 (7 bases). V gave up 0 bases and J gave up 4 bases, with 12 bases separating them. The CDR3 has 15 amino acids. CDR1 is ENHRY, CDR2 SYGVKD, per germline. The sequenced CDR3 bases are TGTGCCATCAGTGAGTCGGGGGGGGCTGGAGAGACC. Translated, it gives CAISESGGAGET. The whole CDR3 region reads CAISESGGAGETQYF.

CDR3 DNA, as far as it was read: TGCAGCGTTGAATCGGGGGGGACTAGCGGGACGTACGAG. Its protein product is CSVESGGTSGTYE. The full CDR3 is CSVESGGTSGTYEQYF. V usage is TRBV29-1 and J usage is TRBJ2-7, with 13 bases fitting TRBD2. The CDR3 end is not reached by the read, which stops 3 residues before it; the germline J gene fills it in. Per the germline V gene, CDR1 is SQVTM and CDR2 is ANQGSEA. The CDR3 covers 16 residues. Trimming cost V 2 bases and J 4 bases; bases outside gene matches: 8.

A word on this clone: The observed sequence ends 3 residues before the CDR3 terminus, with the missing tail filled in from the germline J gene. The V and J genes are TRBV24-1 and TRBJ2-3; 11 bases align to TRBD2. The CDR3 extends over 17 amino acids. The V segment lost 2 bases and the J segment 0 bases; nucleotides outside the gene matches: 3. Germline CDR1 and CDR2: KGHDR and SFDVKD. This CDR3 is CATSDSRTSGSTDTQYF. CDR3 DNA (partial): TGTGCCACCAGTGATTCCCGGACTAGCGGGAGCACAGATACG.

A remark on this clone: With the read ending 3 residues before the CDR3 end, the germline J gene is used to fill in that end. The chain has TRBV29-1 and TRBJ2-2; 9 nucleotides agree with TRBD2. V dropped 4 bases and J dropped 5; count of bases not matched to a gene: 14. Germline V CDR1 and CDR2: SQVTM, ANQGSEA. The CDR3 sequence is 17 residues long. The CDR3 reads CSVAGEASGTITGELFF. CDR3 DNA, as far as it was read: TGCAGCGTTGCGGGCGAGGCTAGCGGGACTATAACCGGGGAG.

Remarks on this clone: Read coverage stops 3 residues before the CDR3 terminus; the germline J gene supplies the remainder. The chain combines TRBV7-3 with TRBJ1-2, with D maybe TRBD1 (5 bases). The CDR3 totals 14 residues. V was trimmed by 5 bases and J by 7 bases, leaving 17 bases between them. The germline V gene has CDR1 SGHTA and CDR2 FQGTGA. The CDR3 protein is CASSPLGGASGYTF. The DNA read from the CDR3 is TGTGCCAGCAGCCCGCTGGGCGGGGCTTCTGGC. Looking up the rest from reference TRBV7-3 and TRBJ1-2 gives the full variable domain: GAGVSQTPSNKVTEKGKYVELRCDPISGHTALYWYRQSLGQGPEFLIYFQGTGAADDSGLPNDRFFAVRPEGSVSTLKIQRTERGDSAVYLCASSPLGGASGYTFGSGTRLTVV.

Details on this clone: With the read ending 3 residues before the CDR3 end, the germline J gene is used to fill in that end. V gene TRBV5-6 combines with J gene TRBJ1-1; D is perhaps TRBD1 (6 bases). The CDR3 spans 14 residues. Germline V lookup: CDR1 SGHDT, CDR2 YYEEEE. V was cut by 2 bases and J by 2 bases, with 10 bases left in between. The CDR3 reads CASSFGGGNTEAFF. The DNA read from the CDR3 is TGTGCCAGCAGCTTTGGAGGGGGAAACACTGAA.

Details on this clone: The observed sequence ends 3 residues before the CDR3 terminus, with the missing tail filled in from the germline J gene. The V call is TRBV2, the J call TRBJ2-3, with TRBD2 identical over 7 bases. The CDR3 length is 12 residues. Germline V CDR1 and CDR2: SNHLY, FYNNEI. The trim removed 7 bases at V and 4 bases at J, leaving 2 bases unmatched. The sequenced part of the CDR3 DNA is TGTGCCAGCAAAACTAGCGCAGATACG. Translation: CASKTSADT. The complete CDR3 sequence is CASKTSADTQYF.

A word on this clone: The read ends 3 residues early relative to the CDR3; the germline J gene fills the gap. This rearrangement joins TRBV2 to TRBJ1-4, with 9 nucleotides matching TRBD1. This CDR3 contains 15 residues. Trimming took 6 bases from V and 3 from J; bases not matched to a gene: 5. CDR1 SNHLY and CDR2 FYNNEI come from the germline V gene. CDR3 sequence: CASRTRTGANEKLFF. The CDR3 bases that were read are TGTGCCAGCAGGACCAGGACAGGGGCTAATGAAAAA.

For this clone: Read sequence stops 3 residues before the CDR3 end, and the germline J gene provides the missing end. The rearrangement joins TRBV18 to TRBJ2-7, with a tentative D call TRBD1 (5 bases). Trimming took 3 bases from V and 2 from J, leaving 11 bases between them. CDR1 and CDR2 from the germline V gene are KGHSH and LQKENI. The CDR3 covers 14 residues. The CDR3: CASSPSGKAYEQYF. The part of the CDR3 DNA that was read is TGTGCCAGCTCACCGTCAGGGAAAGCCTACGAG.

Comment on this clone: With the read ending 3 residues before the CDR3 end, the germline J gene is used to fill in that end. The genes are TRBV5-4 and TRBJ1-4, with D possibly matching TRBD1 (6 bases). Germline lookup yields CDR1 SGHNT and CDR2 YYREEE (reference sequence). The V end was cut by 2 bases, the J end by 3 bases, with 11 bases between. The CDR3 covers 15 residues. CDR3 region: CASSFLTGANEKLFF. CDR3 bases read: TGTGCCAGCAGCTTTTTGACAGGAGCTAATGAAAAA.

Comment on this clone: Sequencing ends 3 residues short of the CDR3 end; the germline J gene provides the rest. The rearrangement links TRBV20-1 to TRBJ2-3; possibly TRBD1 or TRBD2 for D (5 bases each). The V gene's germline CDR1 is DFQATT and CDR2 SNEGSKA (reference sequence). CDR3 length equals 11 residues. The part of the CDR3 DNA that was read is TGCAGTGCCACAAAAGGGGAGACG. It codes for CSATKGET. The whole CDR3 sequence reads CSATKGETQYF.

As for this clone: The DNA ends 3 residues before the CDR3 does, and the rest of the CDR3 is filled in from the germline J gene. The V gene is TRBV20-1, the J gene TRBJ2-7; D is perhaps TRBD1 (5 bases). V gave up 2 bases and J gave up 3 bases, with 8 bases separating them. Germline loops: CDR1 DFQATT, CDR2 SNEGSKA (reference sequence). The CDR3 totals 12 residues. The sequenced part of the CDR3 DNA is TGCAGTGCTAGACCCGACAGCTACGAG. The encoded protein is CSARPDSYE. The complete CDR3 protein is CSARPDSYEQYF.

On this clone itself: Coverage ceases 3 residues before the CDR3 finishes, and the germline J gene fills in the end. The V gene is TRBV20-1, the J gene TRBJ2-5, with 9 positions matching TRBD2. With 4 bases clipped from V and 1 base from J, the junction kept 1 base outside the gene matches. The CDR3 spans 13 residues. Germline lookup yields CDR1 DFQATT and CDR2 SNEGSKA (reference sequence). CDR3 in amino acids: CSAMTSGQETQYF. CDR3 DNA (partial): TGCAGTGCTATGACTAGCGGCCAAGAGACC.

As to this clone: The read ends 3 residues early relative to the CDR3; the germline J gene fills the gap. The chain couples TRBV28 to TRBJ1-6, with 11 bases lining up with TRBD1. The ends lost 4 bases at V and 5 bases at J; junction bases unmatched: 4. The CDR3 has 16 amino acids. The germline V gene has CDR1 MDHEN and CDR2 SYDVKM. The DNA read from the CDR3 is TGTGCCAGCAGTTCGCCGGGACAGGGGGATAATTCACCC. Protein: CASSSPGQGDNSP. The full CDR3 sequence reads CASSSPGQGDNSPLHF.

Comments on this clone: The sequence runs out 3 residues before the end of the CDR3; the remainder is reconstructed from the germline J gene. The rearrangement uses TRBV5-1 and TRBJ2-7; 8 nucleotides align to TRBD1. The V and J ends lost 2 bases and 5 bases, in that order; junction bases with no gene match: 9. CDR3 length: 15 residues. CDR1 is SGHRS and CDR2 is YFSETQ in the germline V gene. The CDR3 reads CASSFLSQGGNEQYF. The sequenced part of the CDR3 DNA is TGCGCCAGCAGCTTCTTATCACAGGGGGGCAACGAG. Combining the CDR3 with reference TRBV5-1 and TRBJ2-7 gives the whole variable domain KAGVTQTPRYLIKTRGQQVTLSCSPISGHRSVSWYQQTPGQGLQFLFEYFSETQRNKGNFPGRFSGRQFSNSRSEMNVSTLELGDSALYLCASSFLSQGGNEQYFGPGTRLTVT.

In the case of this clone: The read halts 3 residues ahead of the CDR3 end, with the missing end drawn from the germline J gene. The rearrangement joins TRBV5-1 to TRBJ2-5; D possibly corresponds to TRBD2 (7 bases). V was pared by 3 bases and J by 3 bases, with 18 bases between. Germline CDR1 is SGHRS and CDR2 is YFSETQ. The CDR3 sequence is 16 residues long. The CDR3 sequence is CASSSSLGGAEETQYF. Incomplete CDR3 DNA: TGCGCCAGCAGCTCCTCTCTAGGGGGGGCCGAAGAGACC. The full variable domain, with the rest looked up from reference TRBV5-1 and TRBJ2-5, is KAGVTQTPRYLIKTRGQQVTLSCSPISGHRSVSWYQQTPGQGLQFLFEYFSETQRNKGNFPGRFSGRQFSNSRSEMNVSTLELGDSALYLCASSSSLGGAEETQYFGPGTRLLVL.

A word on this clone: The CDR3 end is not reached by the read, which stops 3 residues before it; the germline J gene fills it in. This rearrangement joins TRBV19 to TRBJ2-4; TRBD2 matches at 14 bases. Germline V gene lookup returns CDR1 LNHDA and CDR2 SQIVND (reference sequence). This CDR3 has 16 residues. CDR3 residues: CASSIVGTSGRGFQYF. CDR3 DNA (partial): TGTGCCAGTAGTATAGTCGGGACTAGCGGGAGAGGATTT.

CDR3 region: CSARAALVAGSADTQYF. The sequenced part of the CDR3 DNA is TGCAGTGCTAGAGCCGCGCTAGTAGCGGGAAGCGCAGATACG. This chain links TRBV20-1 with TRBJ2-3; 8 bases are a match to TRBD2. The read stops 3 residues short of the end of the CDR3; the missing end is completed from the germline J gene. The trim removed 1 base at V and 4 bases at J, leaving 13 bases unmatched. CDR1 and CDR2 from the germline V gene are DFQATT and SNEGSKA (reference sequence). CDR3 length: 17 residues.

About this clone: Read coverage stops 3 residues before the CDR3 terminus; the germline J gene supplies the remainder. The rearrangement uses TRBV19 and TRBJ1-2, with 8 bases aligning to TRBD1. The CDR3 spans 13 residues. Per germline, CDR1 LNHDA and CDR2 SQIVND (reference sequence). CDR3 sequence reads: CASSIGRGRDYTF. CDR3 bases read: TGTGCCAGTAGTATCGGCAGGGGGCGGGAC.

Of note for this clone: With the read ending 3 residues before the CDR3 end, the germline J gene is used to fill in that end. The V gene is TRBV11-2, the J gene TRBJ2-5, with a weak D call TRBD1 (6 bases). This CDR3 has 15 residues. V was trimmed by 1 base and J by 2 bases, leaving 11 bases between them. The germline CDR1 and CDR2 sequences are SGHAT and FQNNGV. This CDR3 is CASSLVGARQETQYF. The CDR3 DNA, read in part, is TGTGCCAGCAGCTTAGTGGGGGCACGGCAAGAGACC.

Remarks on this clone: The read ends 3 residues before the CDR3 terminus; that terminus is restored from the germline J gene. The V gene is TRBV6-4, the J gene TRBJ1-6, with a possible D match to TRBD1 (5 bases). This CDR3 has 18 amino acids. Trimming shortened V by 0 bases and J by 4 bases, and 16 bases separated the two germline ends. Germline-derived CDR1 and CDR2 are MRHNA and SNTAGT. The CDR3 loop is CASSDSVLGVWYNSPLHF. Partial CDR3 DNA: TGTGCCAGCAGTGACTCGGTTCTAGGGGTTTGGTATAATTCACCC.

As to this clone: The read gets to within 3 residues of the CDR3 end, and the germline J gene fills in the rest. The chain links TRBV18 to TRBJ1-1; weak D call: TRBD1 (5 bases). This CDR3 has 14 amino acids. Looked up from germline, CDR1 is KGHSH and CDR2 is LQKENI. The covered CDR3 bases are TGTGCCAGCTCACGCCTCCAGGGTTTGGAGACC. It encodes CASSRLQGLET. The complete CDR3 sequence is CASSRLQGLETAFF. Drawing the rest from reference TRBV18 and TRBJ1-1, the complete variable domain is NAGVMQNPRHLVRRRGQEARLRCSPMKGHSHVYWYRQLPEEGLKFMVYLQKENIIDESGMPKERFSAEFPKEGPSILRIQQVVRGDSAAYFCASSRLQGLETAFFGQGTRLTVV.

About this clone itself: The read gets to within 3 residues of the CDR3 end, and the germline J gene fills in the rest. The V and J genes are TRBV7-2 and TRBJ1-5, with a weak D call TRBD1 (5 bases). Germline assignment: CDR1 SGHTA and CDR2 FQGNSA. Trimming removed 0 bases from V and 5 bases from J, with 11 bases in between. The CDR3 is 15 residues long. CDR3 amino acids: CASSLALDSHQPQHF. The CDR3 bases that were read are TGTGCCAGCAGCTTAGCGTTAGACAGTCATCAGCCC.

Details on this clone: With the read ending 3 residues before the CDR3 end, the germline J gene is used to fill in that end. The J gene is TRBJ1-2, the V gene TRBV7-9, with D perhaps TRBD1 (6 bases). The CDR3 covers 14 residues. Germline CDR1 SEHNR, CDR2 FQNEAQ (reference sequence). The chain's CDR3 is CASSPNGGAESYTF. CDR3 DNA, as far as it was read: TGTGCCAGCAGCCCAAACGGGGGGGCCGAGAGC.

To note about this clone: The read falls 3 residues short of the CDR3 end, and the missing part is taken from the germline J gene. The V gene is TRBV2, the J gene TRBJ1-5; D call uncertain. CDR1 is SNHLY and CDR2 is FYNNEI in the germline V gene. V was clipped by 3 bases and J by 0 bases, with 9 bases between them. The CDR3 has 15 residues. Incomplete CDR3 DNA: TGTGCCAGCAGTGAGTTCAGGAATAGCAATCAGCCC. Translating it yields CASSEFRNSNQP. The complete CDR3 protein is CASSEFRNSNQPQHF.

Concerning this clone itself: The missing CDR3 end, 3 residues past where the read stops, is filled in from the germline J gene. V usage is TRBV24-1 and J usage is TRBJ2-7, with 10 bases identical to TRBD1. This CDR3 is 17 amino acids long. The trim removed 2 bases at V and 4 bases at J, leaving 10 bases unmatched. Germline assignment: CDR1 KGHDR and CDR2 SFDVKD. The DNA read from the CDR3 is TGTGCCACCAGTGATTCGAGACCGGGACAGGGGTCTTACGAG. It codes for CATSDSRPGQGSYE. From start to end, the CDR3 is CATSDSRPGQGSYEQYF.

With regard to this clone: Read data end 3 residues before the CDR3 end; the end is taken from the germline J gene. The rearrangement joins TRBV5-1 to TRBJ1-6, with D possibly being TRBD1 (6 bases). CDR1 SGHRS and CDR2 YFSETQ come from the germline V gene. V dropped 6 bases and J dropped 7 bases, with 14 bases sitting between them. CDR3 length: 14 amino acids. This CDR3 is CASTQGRGNSPLHF. Incomplete CDR3 DNA: TGCGCCAGCACCCAAGGGAGGGGGAATTCACCC.

As concerns this clone: The read ends 3 residues shy of where the CDR3 ends; the end is completed using the germline J gene. The chain recombines TRBV7-9 with TRBJ2-3; no clear D gene. The CDR3 totals 15 residues. Germline V gene lookup returns CDR1 SEHNR and CDR2 FQNEAQ (reference sequence). The V end was cut by 1 base, the J end by 1 base, with 9 bases between. This CDR3 reads CASSLDQFGTDTQYF. The sequenced CDR3 bases are TGTGCCAGCAGCTTAGACCAGTTCGGCACAGATACG.